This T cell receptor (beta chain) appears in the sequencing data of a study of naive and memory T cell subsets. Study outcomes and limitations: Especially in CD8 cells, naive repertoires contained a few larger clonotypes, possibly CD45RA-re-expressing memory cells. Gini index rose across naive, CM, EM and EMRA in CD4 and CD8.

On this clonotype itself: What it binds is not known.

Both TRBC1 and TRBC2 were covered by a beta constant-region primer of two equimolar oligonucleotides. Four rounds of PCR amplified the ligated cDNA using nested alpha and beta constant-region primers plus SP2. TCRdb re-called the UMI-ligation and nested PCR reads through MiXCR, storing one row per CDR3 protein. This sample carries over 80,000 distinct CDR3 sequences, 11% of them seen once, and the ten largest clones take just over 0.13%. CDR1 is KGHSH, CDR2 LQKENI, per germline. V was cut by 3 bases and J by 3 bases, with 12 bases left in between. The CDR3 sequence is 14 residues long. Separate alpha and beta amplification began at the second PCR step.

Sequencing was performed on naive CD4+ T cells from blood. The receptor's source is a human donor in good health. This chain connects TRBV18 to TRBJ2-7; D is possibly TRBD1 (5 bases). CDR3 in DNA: TGTGCCAGCTCACCGGCAGGGAAGAGCTACGAGCAGTACTTC. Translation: CASSPAGKSYEQYF.